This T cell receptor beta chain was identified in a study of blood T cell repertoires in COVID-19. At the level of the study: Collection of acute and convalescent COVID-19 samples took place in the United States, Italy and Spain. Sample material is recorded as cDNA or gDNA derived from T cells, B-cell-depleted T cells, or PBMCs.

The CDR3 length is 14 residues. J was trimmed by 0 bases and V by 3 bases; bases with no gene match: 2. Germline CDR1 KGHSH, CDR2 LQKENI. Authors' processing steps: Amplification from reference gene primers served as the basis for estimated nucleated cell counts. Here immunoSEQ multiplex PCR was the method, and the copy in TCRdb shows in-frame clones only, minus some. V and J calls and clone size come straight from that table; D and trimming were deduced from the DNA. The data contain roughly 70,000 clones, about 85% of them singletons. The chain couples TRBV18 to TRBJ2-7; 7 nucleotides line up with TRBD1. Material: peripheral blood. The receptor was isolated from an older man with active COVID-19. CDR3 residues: CASSPGTVSYEQYF. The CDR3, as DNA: TGTGCCAGCTCACCGGGGACAGTCTCCTACGAGCAGTACTTC. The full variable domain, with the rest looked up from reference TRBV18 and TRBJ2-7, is NAGVMQNPRHLVRRRGQEARLRCSPMKGHSHVYWYRQLPEEGLKFMVYLQKENIIDESGMPKERFSAEFPKEGPSILRIQQVVRGDSAAYFCASSPGTVSYEQYFGPGTRLTVT.